These T cell receptor beta chains were read from a single sample in a study of T-cell reconstitution after alpha-beta-depleted transplantation in children. TCRdb itself ran the PCR reads through MiXCR, one entry per CDR3 protein. The sample yields 360,000 or so distinct CDR3 sequences, over 20% seen once. This specimen consisted of PBMCs from the stem cell graft donor, obtained from the stem cell graft. Receptor source: a human donor who donated a stem cell graft to a child with acute myeloid leukemia. The conserved cysteine and the conserved F or W are not part of the CDR3 here. Each record gives: V gene, CDR3 length, CDR3 protein.

V gene: TRBV25-1; CDR3 length: 13; CDR3 protein: ASSERYSGANVLT
V gene: TRBV28; CDR3 length: 14; CDR3 protein: ASSKPSGSTPDTQY
V gene: TRBV7-3; CDR3 length: 14; CDR3 protein: ASSSRGGTNTGELF
V gene: TRBV20-1; CDR3 length: 13; CDR3 protein: SASQGLRSTDTQY
V gene: TRBV20-1; CDR3 length: 11; CDR3 protein: SARFKGTYEQY
V gene: TRBV28; CDR3 length: 12; CDR3 protein: ASRYPGQGYEQY
V gene: TRBV28; CDR3 length: 12; CDR3 protein: ATRRWDGIYEQY
V gene: TRBV29-1; CDR3 length: 12; CDR3 protein: SVGGQTSTDTQY
V gene: TRBV4-3; CDR3 length: 15; CDR3 protein: ASSQDVLDFFYNEQF
V gene: TRBV29-1; CDR3 length: 10; CDR3 protein: SVARAQETQY
V gene: TRBV20-1; CDR3 length: 15; CDR3 protein: SARDLGLAGNTGELF
V gene: TRBV12-3/TRBV12-4; CDR3 length: 10; CDR3 protein: ASSLARYEQY
V gene: TRBV3-1; CDR3 length: 12; CDR3 protein: ASSQTVLNYEQY
V gene: TRBV29-1; CDR3 length: 11; CDR3 protein: SADSGPYNEQF
V gene: TRBV29-1; CDR3 length: 11; CDR3 protein: SVAPTGGPEAF
V gene: TRBV15; CDR3 length: 11; CDR3 protein: ATSRSGPQGAF
V gene: TRBV15; CDR3 length: 14; CDR3 protein: ATSRGRTSGEDTQY
V gene: TRBV20-1; CDR3 length: 12; CDR3 protein: SAQGRDRGETQY
V gene: TRBV27; CDR3 length: 11; CDR3 protein: ARVRVGVNEQF
V gene: TRBV12-3/TRBV12-4; CDR3 length: 12; CDR3 protein: ASSPRTALGEQF
V gene: TRBV27; CDR3 length: 17; CDR3 protein: ASSSGLDKYLNSYNEQF
V gene: TRBV6-1; CDR3 length: 13; CDR3 protein: ASRTLRDRGYGYT
V gene: TRBV12-3/TRBV12-4; CDR3 length: 9; CDR3 protein: ASSFGEEQF
V gene: TRBV5-1; CDR3 length: 12; CDR3 protein: ASSLVVPTDTQY
V gene: TRBV20-1; CDR3 length: 12; CDR3 protein: SARAPGRNTEAF
V gene: TRBV5-6; CDR3 length: 12; CDR3 protein: ASGPSGTFETQY
V gene: TRBV5-5; CDR3 length: 9; CDR3 protein: ASSENYGYT
V gene: TRBV14; CDR3 length: 13; CDR3 protein: ASSQDSVGSREQF
V gene: TRBV5-6; CDR3 length: 13; CDR3 protein: ASSLGIAGDGGQF
V gene: TRBV9; CDR3 length: 15; CDR3 protein: ASSTGQGTGLRGELF
V gene: TRBV20-1; CDR3 length: 14; CDR3 protein: SARDRGTRDRYEQY
V gene: TRBV29-1; CDR3 length: 12; CDR3 protein: SVRDRVLNTEAF
V gene: TRBV11-2; CDR3 length: 11; CDR3 protein: ASSSAGGETQY
V gene: TRBV24-1; CDR3 length: 15; CDR3 protein: AVAPGSKSPSTDTQY
V gene: TRBV28; CDR3 length: 14; CDR3 protein: ASSSIAGEGYNEQF
V gene: TRBV7-3; CDR3 length: 12; CDR3 protein: ASKSGAGANVLT
V gene: TRBV10-3; CDR3 length: 12; CDR3 protein: AISESAGGTEAF
V gene: TRBV28; CDR3 length: 10; CDR3 protein: ASTEPAAEAF
V gene: TRBV20-1; CDR3 length: 13; CDR3 protein: SARGRRSFTGELF
V gene: TRBV15; CDR3 length: 13; CDR3 protein: ATSRGRGGNQPQH
V gene: TRBV6-5; CDR3 length: 10; CDR3 protein: ASSKGPGTQY
V gene: TRBV12-3/TRBV12-4; CDR3 length: 13; CDR3 protein: ASSRQGIAGNTIY
V gene: TRBV12-3/TRBV12-4; CDR3 length: 13; CDR3 protein: ASNIASGSADTQY
V gene: TRBV11-1; CDR3 length: 11; CDR3 protein: ASNPNSGGEQF
V gene: TRBV4-3; CDR3 length: 13; CDR3 protein: ASSLDWTDSYEQY
V gene: TRBV7-3; CDR3 length: 13; CDR3 protein: ASSLEGLANNEQF
V gene: TRBV10-3; CDR3 length: 15; CDR3 protein: AISETDSTGIAFRQY